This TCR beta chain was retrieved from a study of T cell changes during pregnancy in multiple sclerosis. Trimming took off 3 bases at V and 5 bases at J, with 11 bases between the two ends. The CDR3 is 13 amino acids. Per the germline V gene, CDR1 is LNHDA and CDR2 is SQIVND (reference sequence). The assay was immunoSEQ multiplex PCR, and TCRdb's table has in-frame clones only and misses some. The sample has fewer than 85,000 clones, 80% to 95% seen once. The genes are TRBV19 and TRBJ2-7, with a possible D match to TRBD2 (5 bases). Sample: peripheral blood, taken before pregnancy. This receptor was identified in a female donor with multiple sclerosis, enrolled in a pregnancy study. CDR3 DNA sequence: TGTGCCAGTAGTATCACCTCTAGCAACGAGCAGTACTTC. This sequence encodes CASSITSSNEQYF.